This is a list of T cell receptor beta chains from one sample in a study of T cell responses to AZD1222 COVID-19 vaccine. Sequencing used immunoSEQ multiplex PCR; TCRdb keeps in-frame clones, though not all of them. The sample lists around 99,000 clones, around 90% seen once, with around 7% in the top ten. Sequences were derived from peripheral blood, sampled on day 0 of AZD1222 vaccination. The receptors were sampled from an adult in good health. Both conserved end residues are trimmed from each CDR3.

J,length,V,CDR3
TRBJ1-1,11,TRBV6-4,ASRVDPNTEAF
TRBJ1-2,10,TRBV19,ASSIGAGGYT
TRBJ1-1,14,TRBV4-2,ASSQEGTGLNTEAF
TRBJ2-1,12,TRBV2,ASSGGARDNEQF
TRBJ1-4,11,TRBV18,ASSQGAGEKLF
TRBJ1-4,14,TRBV7-8,ASSPGQDATNEKLF
TRBJ2-5,13,TRBV2,ASSPRVGSQETQY
TRBJ1-2,10,TRBV12-3/TRBV12-4,ASSSGSYGYT
TRBJ1-3,12,TRBV30,AWGTGVSGNTIY
TRBJ1-1,9,TRBV4-1,ASSLDGPRS
TRBJ1-1,13,TRBV19,ASTALGGGATEAF
TRBJ2-7,12,TRBV3-1/TRBV3-2,ASSHEGAHSFRY
TRBJ2-1,14,TRBV3-1/TRBV3-2,ASSQDRTPSYNEQF
TRBJ1-2,12,TRBV4-3,ASSRTGSNYGYT
TRBJ2-5,13,TRBV7-6,ASSLGPTSGETQY
TRBJ1-1,10,TRBV10-1,ASSDRETEAF
TRBJ2-5,12,TRBV4-1,ASSHPDRQETQY
TRBJ2-2,13,TRBV11-1,ASSLRGLSTGELF
TRBJ2-1,11,TRBV12-3/TRBV12-4,ASSFDYYNEQF
TRBJ2-7,10,TRBV11-2,ASSVIGDEQY
TRBJ2-7,10,TRBV3-1/TRBV3-2,ASSQWGYEQY
TRBJ1-4,14,TRBV12-5,ASGQTETTTNEKLF
TRBJ2-7,11,TRBV6-5,ASLKTGTYEQY